This record concerns one T cell receptor beta chain sequence. TCRdb's table, derived via immunoSEQ multiplex PCR, lists solely in-frame clones and lacks some. The repertoire holds 2 million to 2.5 million clones, with roughly 91% as singletons. Per the germline V gene, CDR1 is SGHVS and CDR2 is FQNEAQ. There are 15 residues in the CDR3. V lost 5 bases to trimming and J lost 5 bases; unmatched junction nucleotides: 11. The sample is drawn from a study of shared clonotypes between healthy human individuals. CD45RO-negative, CCR7-selected cells formed the naive CD8 fraction, which excluded terminally differentiated effector memory CD45RA+ cells.

V is TRBV7-8 and J is TRBJ2-5, with 7 bases fitting TRBD1. The specimen sequenced was naive CD8+ T cells from PBMCs. The TCR originated in a man between 18 and 35 years old in good health. Some clones in this sample may be carry-over from other donors' samples. CDR3 region: CASSHIVGGGETQYF. DNA of the CDR3: TGTGCCAGCAGCCACATCGTAGGGGGCGGCGAGACCCAGTACTTC.